These 27 T cell receptor beta chains were all obtained from the same sample, sequenced in a study of blood T cell repertoires in COVID-19. Method: immunoSEQ multiplex PCR; TCRdb's copy keeps in-frame clones and lacks some. The sample gives 95,000 to 150,000 clones, about 84% of which show up once; around 5% is in the top ten. The specimen sequenced was peripheral blood. These receptor sequences come from a human donor in a cohort sampled during active COVID-19.

The CDR3 nucleotides are TGTGCCAGCAGCTTAGTGGGACAGGTCAATCAGCCCCAGCATTTT. Amino acid sequence: CASSLVGQVNQPQHF. V is TRBV7-2 and J is TRBJ1-5; TRBD1 agrees at 8 bases. With 1 base clipped from V and 3 bases from J, the junction kept 2 bases outside the gene matches. CDR3 length: 15 residues. In germline, CDR1 is SGHTA, CDR2 FQGNSA. The variable domain in full, with the rest retrieved from reference TRBV7-2 and TRBJ1-5, is GAGVSQSPSNKVTEKGKDVELRCDPISGHTALYWYRQSLGQGLEFLIYFQGNSAPDKSGLPSDRFSAERTGGSVSTLTIQRTQQEDSAVYLCASSLVGQVNQPQHFGDGTRLSIL.

This clone showed up just a few times. The rearrangement uses TRBV19 and TRBJ2-3; D uncertain. This CDR3 has 14 amino acids. V shed 1 base and J shed 1 base, with 6 bases lying between them. Looked up from germline, CDR1 is LNHDA and CDR2 is SQIVND (reference sequence). CDR3 nucleotide sequence: TGTGCCAGTAGTATAGGCGCCGGCACAGATACGCAGTATTTT. Protein sequence: CASSIGAGTDTQYF.

The chain couples TRBV18 to TRBJ1-1, with D perhaps matching TRBD1 (6 bases). CDR3 length: 14 amino acids. V was cut by 10 bases and J by 0 bases, with 15 bases left in between. Germline V gene lookup returns CDR1 KGHSH and CDR2 LQKENI. The CDR3 protein is CATRLDSLNTEAFF. CDR3 coding DNA: TGTGCCACCCGCTTGGACAGCTTGAACACTGAAGCTTTCTTT.

The rearrangement links TRBV29-1 to TRBJ1-1; 7 bases match TRBD1. After removal of 6 bases from V and 6 bases from J, the junction contained 4 bases not matched to a gene. Germline values: CDR1 SQVTM, CDR2 ANQGSEA. The CDR3 is 11 amino acids. CDR3 sequence reads: CSVTGAAEAFF. The CDR3 DNA follows: TGCAGCGTAACAGGGGCCGCTGAAGCTTTCTTT.

V is TRBV6-2 or TRBV6-3 and J is TRBJ2-1, with 13 nucleotides matching TRBD2. CDR1 and CDR2 (germline): MNHEY, SVGEGT. The CDR3 covers 16 residues. V gave up 6 bases and J gave up 8 bases; unmatched junction bases: 10. The DNA for the CDR3 is TGTGCCAGCAGCCTACGACTAGCGGGAGGTCGGGATGAGCAGTTCTTC. It yields the protein CASSLRLAGGRDEQFF.

This clone has only one observation. The chain links TRBV14 to TRBJ1-2, with D perhaps TRBD1 (6 bases). V gave up 4 bases and J gave up 1 base, with 13 bases separating them. The CDR3 spans 15 residues. Germline loops: CDR1 SGHDN, CDR2 FVKESK. CDR3 amino acids: CASSPGQTFNYGYTF. Written as DNA, the CDR3 is TGTGCCAGCAGCCCCGGACAGACTTTTAACTATGGCTACACCTTC.

This chain joins TRBV7-4 and TRBJ2-7; 11 bases are a match to TRBD2. This CDR3 has 14 amino acids. With 7 bases clipped from V and 3 bases from J, the junction kept 5 bases outside the gene matches. Germline CDR1 SGHVT, CDR2 SQSDAQ. Written as DNA, the CDR3 is TGTGCCAGCAACACTAGCGGGAGATACTACGAGCAGTACTTC. Translated, it gives CASNTSGRYYEQYF. The full variable domain, rest sourced from reference TRBV7-4 and TRBJ2-7, is GAGVSQSPRYKVAKRGRDVALRCDSISGHVTLYWYRQTLGQGSEVLTYSQSDAQRDKSGRPSGRFSAERPERSVSTLKIQRTEQGDSAVYLCASNTSGRYYEQYFGPGTRLTVT.

The rearrangement uses TRBV27 and TRBJ1-1; 10 bases fit TRBD1. The CDR3 consists of 17 residues. V was clipped by 2 bases and J by 1 base; unmatched bases: 7. CDR1 is MNHEY, CDR2 SMNVEV, per germline (reference sequence). The CDR3 protein is CASSLRGTGVANTEAFF. CDR3 DNA sequence: TGTGCCAGCAGTTTAAGGGGGACAGGGGTGGCGAACACTGAAGCTTTCTTT.

The chain carries TRBV7-9 and TRBJ2-3, with TRBD2 identical over 11 bases. The trim removed 5 bases at V and 2 bases at J, leaving 6 bases unmatched. The CDR3 totals 16 residues. CDR1 is SEHNR, CDR2 FQNEAQ, per germline (reference sequence). The CDR3 DNA follows: TGTGCCAGCAGCCCCGGGACTAGCGGCTTCACAGATACGCAGTATTTT. It specifies CASSPGTSGFTDTQYF.

This chain uses TRBV23-1 with TRBJ1-6; weak D call: TRBD1 (5 bases). TRBV23-1 is reported as an ORF; its role is uncertain. The length of the CDR3 is 13 residues. Between the trimmed V and J ends, which lost 4 bases and 13 bases, there was a span of 14 bases. The CDR3 sequence is CASSRDFTAPLHF. The CDR3 coding sequence is TGCGCCAGCAGTCGGGACTTTACCGCGCCCCTCCACTTT.

Turning to this clone: This CDR3 is also generated by other DNA sequences in the sample. The gene calls are TRBV5-1 and TRBJ2-5, with a weak D call TRBD2 (6 bases). Germline V gene data show CDR1 as SGHRS and CDR2 as YFSETQ. V dropped 4 bases and J dropped 2 bases, with 12 bases sitting between them. The CDR3 is 14 residues long. The CDR3 spells CASSRGTTQETQYF. CDR3 DNA: TGCGCCAGCAGCCGCGGGACGACACAAGAGACCCAGTACTTC.

The rearrangement links TRBV19 to TRBJ1-4; perhaps TRBD1 as D (5 bases). CDR3 length: 12 amino acids. Germline V lookup: CDR1 LNHDA, CDR2 SQIVND (reference sequence). V lost 6 bases and J lost 7, with 9 bases in between. CDR3 coding DNA: TGTGCCAGTAGAAGACAGAGTGAAAAACTGTTTTTT. Its translation: CASRRQSEKLFF. Using reference TRBV19 and TRBJ1-4 for the parts outside the CDR3, the full variable domain is DGGITQSPKYLFRKEGQNVTLSCEQNLNHDAMYWYRQDPGQGLRLIYYSQIVNDFQKGDIAEGYSVSREKKESFPLTVTSAQKNPTAFYLCASRRQSEKLFFGSGTQLSVL.

The chain uses TRBV7-3 and TRBJ2-1; TRBD2 agrees at 7 bases. Germline-derived CDR1 and CDR2 are SGHTA and FQGTGA. V shed 0 bases and J 5 bases; nucleotides not matched to a gene: 7. This CDR3 is 16 amino acids long. The CDR3 sequence is CASSLTGRAGNNEQFF. DNA of the CDR3: TGTGCCAGCAGCTTAACAGGGCGAGCGGGGAACAATGAGCAGTTCTTC.

V gene TRBV18 combines with J gene TRBJ1-4; 8 positions agree with TRBD1. Per the germline V gene, CDR1 is KGHSH and CDR2 is LQKENI. This CDR3 contains 18 residues. Trimming cost V 3 bases and J 3 bases; bases outside gene matches: 12. CDR3 loop: CASSPLTGVYVSNEKLFF. DNA for the CDR3: TGTGCCAGCTCACCGTTGACAGGGGTTTACGTTTCTAATGAAAAACTGTTTTTT.

This clone occurred once. This chain joins TRBV28 and TRBJ1-4, with TRBD1 identical over 11 bases. The CDR3 contains 16 residues. The V gene's germline CDR1 is MDHEN and CDR2 SYDVKM. Trimming cost V 6 bases and J 10 bases; bases outside gene matches: 13. The CDR3 coding sequence is TGTGCCAGCAGCTCCGGGACAGGGGGGGGTGGCGGAAAACTGTTTTTT. Residues: CASSSGTGGGGGKLFF.

CDR3 in DNA: TGTGCCAGCAGCTTGTTATCGGAGGCGGTCCCCGGGGAGCTGTTTTTT. Protein product: CASSLLSEAVPGELFF. This chain joins TRBV5-5 and TRBJ2-2, with TRBD2 as a possible D gene (5 bases). CDR3 length: 16 residues. V lost 1 base, J lost 6 bases, and 16 bases lay in between. Germline V lookup: CDR1 SGHKS, CDR2 YYEKEE (reference sequence).

The genes are TRBV19 and TRBJ1-1, with 7 bases that match TRBD1. The CDR3 loop spans 14 amino acids. Germline values: CDR1 LNHDA, CDR2 SQIVND (reference sequence). The trim removed 5 bases at V and 2 bases at J, leaving 5 bases unmatched. DNA of the CDR3: TGTGCCAGTAGTTCCGGGACAGCCAACACTGAAGCTTTCTTT. This encodes CASSSGTANTEAFF.

J is TRBJ2-7 and V is TRBV6-5, with D possibly matching TRBD1 (5 bases). Trimming left V 7 bases short and J 5 bases short, with 18 bases between. The germline V gene has CDR1 MNHEY and CDR2 SVGAGI. The CDR3 consists of 14 residues. CDR3 bases: TGTGCCAGCAAGGGGTCGTCAGGGCCCCACGAGCAGTACTTC. Its protein product is CASKGSSGPHEQYF.

The chain uses TRBV5-1 and TRBJ1-1, with D hard to call. Germline V gene sequence: CDR1 SGHRS, CDR2 YFSETQ. Trimming cost V 3 bases and J 11 bases, with 17 bases left between them. This CDR3 has 13 amino acids. The CDR3 DNA sequence: TGCGCCAGCAGCTCGGACCTCTCCGGGGAGGCTTTCTTT. It translates to CASSSDLSGEAFF.

This clone was seen a single time. The chain combines TRBV3-1 (or the pseudogene TRBV3-2) with TRBJ1-1, with D possibly matching TRBD1 (5 bases). This CDR3 has 11 residues. CDR1 LGHDT and CDR2 YNNKEL come from the germline V gene (reference sequence). This CDR3 is CATAGGGWAFF. The CDR3 nucleotides read TGTGCAACGGCCGGGGGAGGGTGGGCTTTCTTT.

This chain joins TRBV5-8 and TRBJ2-1; D is perhaps TRBD1 (6 bases). Germline V gene data show CDR1 as SGHTS and CDR2 as YDEGEE. V lost 4 bases and J 4 bases, leaving 15 bases between the germline ends. CDR3 length: 15 residues. CDR3 DNA sequence: TGTGCCAGCAGCATTGGACAGCTACCTTACAATGAGCAGTTCTTC. Amino acids: CASSIGQLPYNEQFF.

The gene calls are TRBV25-1 and TRBJ2-7; 8 bases map to TRBD2. Germline loops: CDR1 MGHDK, CDR2 SYGVNS. With 5 bases clipped from V and 7 bases from J, the junction kept 10 bases outside the gene matches. This CDR3 spans 14 amino acids. Here the CDR3 DNA reads TGTGCCAGCAGTTTGGCGGGAGGCTCGGGTGAGCAGTACTTC. This encodes CASSLAGGSGEQYF.

V usage is TRBV7-3 and J usage is TRBJ2-3; 11 positions agree with TRBD2. This CDR3 spans 15 amino acids. Germline CDR1 SGHTA, CDR2 FQGTGA. V was pared by 4 bases and J by 5 bases, with 5 bases of the junction left unmatched. CDR3: CASSSSGRIGDTQYF. The CDR3 DNA reads TGTGCCAGCAGCTCTAGCGGGAGGATCGGAGATACGCAGTATTTT.

This rearrangement joins TRBV7-2 to TRBJ1-1; tentatively, D is TRBD1 (5 bases). Germline-derived CDR1 and CDR2 are SGHTA and FQGNSA. The V and J ends lost 4 bases and 3 bases respectively, with 15 bases between them. CDR3 length: 15 amino acids. In DNA, the CDR3 is TGTGCCAGCAGCTCAGCGGGGGGTAGGTACACTGAAGCTTTCTTT. This encodes CASSSAGGRYTEAFF.

The chain is built from TRBV6-2 or TRBV6-3 and TRBJ1-5; D is possibly TRBD1 (5 bases). This CDR3 has 15 residues. Germline-derived CDR1 and CDR2 are MNHEY and SVGEGT. The V end lost 3 bases, the J end lost 7 bases, and 16 bases lay between the germline ends. The CDR3 spells CASSYSTGVGQPQHF. Here the CDR3 DNA reads TGTGCCAGCAGTTATTCGACGGGGGTAGGCCAGCCCCAGCATTTT.

This clone was recorded only once. The V call is TRBV5-1, the J call TRBJ2-2; TRBD2 matches 11 bases. CDR3 size: 16 residues. Trimming removed 7 bases from V and 0 bases from J; junction bases left unmatched: 5. The germline V gene encodes CDR1 SGHRS and CDR2 YFSETQ. CDR3: CASGLAGFANTGELFF. The CDR3 DNA sequence: TGCGCCAGCGGACTAGCGGGCTTCGCGAACACCGGGGAGCTGTTTTTT.

In its sample, this clone was seen a few times. The chain carries TRBV7-9 and TRBJ1-2; a weak D match, TRBD1 (6 bases). This CDR3 has 14 amino acids. V gave up 3 bases and J gave up 0 bases, with 8 bases separating them. From germline, CDR1 is SEHNR and CDR2 FQNEAQ (reference sequence). The DNA for the CDR3 is TGTGCCAGCAGCTTTTCAGGGGCTAACTATGGCTACACCTTC. This codes for CASSFSGANYGYTF.